This T cell receptor beta chain was profiled in a study of T cell responses to AZD1222 COVID-19 vaccine. General observations from the study: Across spike, vaccine-associated CD4 TCRs were found, dominant at 160-218 and 743-854.

Doses given second, at about 4 or about 12 weeks, were pooled. The CDR3 spans 14 residues. The V end lost 0 bases, the J end lost 7 bases, and 11 bases lay between the germline ends. Germline CDR1 and CDR2: SGDLS and YYNGEE. Worth noting for this clone: Its specificity is not known. Other DNA sequences in the sample encode the same CDR3.

Clones were read by immunoSEQ multiplex PCR, and TCRdb kept only the in-frame ones, dropping some. This sample has about 84,000 clones; approximately 83% occur once, and the top ten carry roughly 12%. This receptor was obtained from an adult who received the AZD1222 COVID-19 vaccine. Specimen: peripheral blood, collected 28 days after the second AZD1222 dose. V is TRBV9 and J is TRBJ1-5, with D maybe TRBD1 (5 bases). The DNA of the CDR3 is TGTGCCAGCAGCGTAGACGGGGCCGGCCAGCCCCAGCATTTT. It yields the protein CASSVDGAGQPQHF.